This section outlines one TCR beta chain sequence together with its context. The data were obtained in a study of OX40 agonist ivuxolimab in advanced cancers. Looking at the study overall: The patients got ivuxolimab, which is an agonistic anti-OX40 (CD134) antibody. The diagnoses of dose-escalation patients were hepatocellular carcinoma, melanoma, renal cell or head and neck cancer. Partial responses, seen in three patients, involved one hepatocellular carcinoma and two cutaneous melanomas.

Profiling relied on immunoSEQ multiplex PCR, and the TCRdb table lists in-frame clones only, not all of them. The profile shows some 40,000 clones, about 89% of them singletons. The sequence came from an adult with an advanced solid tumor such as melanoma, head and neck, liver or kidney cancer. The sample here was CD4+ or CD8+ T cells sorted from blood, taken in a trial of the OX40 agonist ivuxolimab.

The CDR3 is CAVREAPSYTF. In nucleotides, the CDR3 is TGTGCCGTCCGGGAGGCTCCATCCTACACCTTC. The chain links TRBV2 to TRBJ1-2; D is uncertain. The CDR3 is 11 amino acids. The germline V and J ends were trimmed by 11 bases and 10 bases, with 17 bases remaining between them. The germline V gene encodes CDR1 SNHLY and CDR2 FYNNEI.